The next 5 T cell receptor beta chains were all read from a single sample in a study of T cell repertoires in ileal Crohn's disease. Repertoires were generated with immunoSEQ multiplex PCR, while TCRdb's copy carries only in-frame clones and drops some. The data show about 18,000 clones, 75% to 80% seen once. Time point meaning: inflamed ileum from the surgical specimen. The sample taken for sequencing was ileal tissue. The receptors shown here come from an adult with Crohn's disease.

The chain is built from TRBV2 and TRBJ2-2, with 10 positions matching TRBD2. The CDR3 sequence is 15 residues long. CDR1 and CDR2 from the germline V gene are SNHLY and FYNNEI. The V segment lost 5 bases and the J segment 3 bases; nucleotides outside the gene matches: 3. This CDR3 is CASSISGRDTGELFF. CDR3 nucleotides: TGTGCCAGCAGTATAAGCGGGAGGGACACCGGGGAGCTGTTTTTT.

The chain is built from TRBV5-1 and TRBJ2-1, with TRBD2 identical over 7 bases. With V trimmed by 4 bases and J by 6 bases, 10 bases remained unmatched. This CDR3 comprises 15 residues. The V gene's germline CDR1 is SGHRS and CDR2 YFSETQ. The CDR3 coding sequence is TGCGCCAGCAGCCCAGCCACCGCGGGGGTCAATGAGCAGTTCTTC. Encoded protein: CASSPATAGVNEQFF. Based on the CDR3 plus reference TRBV5-1 and TRBJ2-1, the full variable domain is KAGVTQTPRYLIKTRGQQVTLSCSPISGHRSVSWYQQTPGQGLQFLFEYFSETQRNKGNFPGRFSGRQFSNSRSEMNVSTLELGDSALYLCASSPATAGVNEQFFGPGTRLTVL.

A single count supports this clone. The rearrangement links TRBV29-1 to TRBJ1-2, with D unclear. The germline V gene has CDR1 SQVTM and CDR2 ANQGSEA. This CDR3 is 14 amino acids long. V gave up 7 bases and J gave up 2 bases, with 17 bases separating them. The CDR3: CSARGTENNYGYTF. The CDR3 DNA reads as TGCAGCGCCCGGGGAACAGAAAACAACTATGGCTACACCTTC.

Note on this clone: It differs at one base from a far larger clone, so likely a read error. The chain is built from TRBV2 and TRBJ2-7; no firm D call. The CDR3 sequence is 11 residues long. Trimming removed 5 bases at V and 0 bases at J, with 2 bases between. Germline values: CDR1 SNHLY, CDR2 FYNNEI. The CDR3 DNA reads as TGTGCCAGCAGTAACTCCTACGAGCAGTACTTC. Residues: CASSNSYEQYF.

This clone was detected only a few times. The chain uses TRBV28 and TRBJ2-3; tentatively, D is TRBD2 (6 bases). CDR1 and CDR2 (germline): MDHEN, SYDVKM. This CDR3 has 15 residues. V dropped 8 bases and J dropped 2 bases, with 17 bases sitting between them. The CDR3 DNA reads TGTGCCAGCCGTGGGACTTACCTGTCCACAGATACGCAGTATTTT. It encodes CASRGTYLSTDTQYF.